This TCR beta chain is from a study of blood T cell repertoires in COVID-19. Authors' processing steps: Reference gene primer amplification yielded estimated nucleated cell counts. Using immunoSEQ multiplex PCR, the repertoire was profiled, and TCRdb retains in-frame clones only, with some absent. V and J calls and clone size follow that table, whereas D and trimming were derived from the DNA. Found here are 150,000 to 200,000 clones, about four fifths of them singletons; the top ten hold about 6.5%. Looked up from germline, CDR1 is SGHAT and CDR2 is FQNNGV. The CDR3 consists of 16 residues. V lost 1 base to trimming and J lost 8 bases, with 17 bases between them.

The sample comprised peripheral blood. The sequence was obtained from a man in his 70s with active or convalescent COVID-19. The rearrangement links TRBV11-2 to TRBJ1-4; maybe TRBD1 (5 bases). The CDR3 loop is CASSLVGARVSEKLFF. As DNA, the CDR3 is TGTGCCAGCAGCTTAGTTGGTGCCAGGGTATCCGAAAAACTGTTTTTT.